Each of the 32 T cell receptor beta chains below was sequenced from the same sample in a study of blood T cell repertoires in COVID-19. Some clones are missing from TCRdb's copy, which holds only in-frame ones; the method was immunoSEQ multiplex PCR. The table lists about 430,000 clones, around nine tenths of them singletons. The source material was PBMCs or T cells enriched from blood (not recorded which). Receptors originate from a woman aged 18-29 years who had been exposed to COVID-19.

The V call is TRBV18, the J call TRBJ2-5; D is possibly TRBD2 (6 bases). Trimming removed 3 bases at V and 5 bases at J, with 16 bases between. The CDR3 sequence is 15 residues long. In germline, CDR1 is KGHSH, CDR2 LQKENI. The CDR3 loop is CASSPAIFGGETQYF. In DNA form, the CDR3 reads TGTGCCAGCTCACCCGCCATCTTTGGGGGGGAGACCCAGTACTTC.

To note about this clone: The conserved final phenylalanine or tryptophan is absent from the CDR3, which likely points to a read error. The limits of the CDR3 on the DNA are not certain, so only TCRdb's listed CDR3 is given. The chain couples TRBV25-1 to TRBJ2-7; TRBD2, the table's D call, was not compared with the DNA. A total of 12 residues make up the CDR3, ends included. Per germline, CDR1 MGHDK and CDR2 SYGVNS. CDR3: CASSECGTSGVY.

V gene TRBV7-9 combines with J gene TRBJ1-4, with D uncertain. Germline CDR1 and CDR2: SEHNR and FQNEAQ (reference sequence). This CDR3 comprises 16 residues. The V and J ends lost 7 bases and 0 bases respectively, with 15 bases between them. CDR3 region: CASTPRRIATNEKLFF. The CDR3 nucleotides are TGTGCCAGCACCCCCCGGCGGATTGCAACTAATGAAAAACTGTTTTTT.

The chain joins TRBV7-3 to TRBJ1-6; the D is unclear. The V gene lost 3 bases and the J gene lost 3 bases, with 6 bases spanning the gap. The CDR3 totals 14 residues. The V gene's germline CDR1 is SGHTA and CDR2 FQGTGA. The CDR3 loop is CASSLSDYNSPLHF. The CDR3 region has the DNA TGTGCCAGCAGCTTGAGTGACTATAATTCACCCCTCCACTTT.

This chain links TRBV9 with TRBJ2-1, with 11 bases fitting TRBD2. This CDR3 region has 17 residues. Germline trimming cut 0 bases from V and 4 bases from J; bases unmatched to any gene: 6. Germline CDR1 SGDLS, CDR2 YYNGEE. CDR3 bases: TGTGCCAGCAGCGTAGCGGGAGGGACTAGCGGTTACAATGAGCAGTTCTTC. Its protein is CASSVAGGTSGYNEQFF.

The chain is built from TRBV19 and TRBJ1-6, with 8 bases matching TRBD1. CDR1 and CDR2 from the germline V gene are LNHDA and SQIVND (reference sequence). The CDR3 has 16 residues. The junction had 10 bases not matched to a gene; V was cut back by 4 bases and J by 8 bases. CDR3 loop: CASSTLAGTGYSPLHF. The CDR3 nucleotides read TGTGCCAGTAGTACCCTCGCCGGGACAGGCTATTCACCCCTCCACTTT.

The DNA of the CDR3 is TGTGCCAGCAGCTTATCTCGGGCAACTAATGAAAAACTGTTTTTT. Protein sequence: CASSLSRATNEKLFF. The rearrangement uses TRBV11-2 and TRBJ1-4; no firm D call. The CDR3 is 15 amino acids. Germline V gene sequence: CDR1 SGHAT, CDR2 FQNNGV. V lost 2 bases, J lost 0 bases, and 7 bases lay in between.

The chain is built from TRBV5-8 and TRBJ1-2; D is unclear. CDR3 length: 10 residues. Germline V gives CDR1 SGHTS, CDR2 YDEGEE. Trimming took 5 bases from V and 5 from J, leaving 4 bases between them. For the CDR3, the DNA is TGTGCCAGCAGTTCGTATGGCTACACCTTC. Encoded protein: CASSSYGYTF.

The chain employs TRBV6-5 and TRBJ2-1; D is possibly TRBD1 (5 bases). The CDR3 runs to 14 residues. Per the germline V gene, CDR1 is MNHEY and CDR2 is SVGAGI. Trimming cost V 0 bases and J 6 bases, with 9 bases left between them. The CDR3: CASSYSRQGNEQFF. The CDR3 bases are TGTGCCAGCAGTTACTCGAGGCAGGGCAATGAGCAGTTCTTC.

The J gene is TRBJ2-7, the V gene TRBV3-1 (or the pseudogene TRBV3-2), with D possibly being TRBD1 (6 bases). V lost 1 base, J lost 5 bases, and 12 bases lay in between. CDR1 is LGHDT and CDR2 is YNNKEL in the germline V gene (reference sequence). The CDR3 has 14 residues. In DNA form, the CDR3 reads TGTGCCAGCAGCCAAGTAACACAGGGCGACGAGCAGTACTTC. Translated, it gives CASSQVTQGDEQYF.

This clone was found once. The chain is built from TRBV6-5 and TRBJ2-7; weak D call: TRBD2 (5 bases). This CDR3 has 13 residues. Germline-derived CDR1 and CDR2 are MNHEY and SVGAGI. V was pared by 2 bases and J by 8 bases, with 13 bases between. The CDR3 region has the DNA TGTGCCAGCAGTTACGCACGGGATTTACAGCAGTACTTC. Amino acids: CASSYARDLQQYF.

The V gene is TRBV7-2, the J gene TRBJ2-3, with a weak D call TRBD2 (6 bases). This CDR3 has 16 amino acids. V lost 5 bases, J lost 0 bases, and 15 bases lay in between. The germline V gene has CDR1 SGHTA and CDR2 FQGNSA. CDR3 nucleotides: TGTGCCAGCAGCCTCTGGAGGGGAACTAGCACAGATACGCAGTATTTT. Encoded protein: CASSLWRGTSTDTQYF.

With regard to this clone: Other nucleotide sequences in the sample specify the same CDR3. This chain uses TRBV4-2 with TRBJ2-7, with D perhaps TRBD1 (5 bases). V was cut by 2 bases and J by 3 bases, with 8 bases left in between. This CDR3 comprises 13 residues. Germline assignment: CDR1 LGHNA and CDR2 YNFKEQ. The CDR3: CASSQPRDYEQYF. The CDR3 DNA is TGTGCCAGCAGCCAACCCAGGGACTACGAGCAGTACTTC.

This chain uses TRBV9 with TRBJ1-4, with TRBD1 identical over 9 bases. The germline V gene encodes CDR1 SGDLS and CDR2 YYNGEE. The CDR3 runs 15 residues. Trimming at V came to 2 bases and at J to 7 bases, leaving 6 bases not matched to a gene. The CDR3 region has the DNA TGTGCCAGCAGCGTCTCGGGACAGGGTCGTGAAAAACTGTTTTTT. Translating gives CASSVSGQGREKLFF. The variable domain in full, completed from reference TRBV9 and TRBJ1-4, reads DSGVTQTPKHLITATGQRVTLRCSPRSGDLSVYWYQQSLDQGLQFLIQYYNGEERAKGNILERFSAQQFPDLHSELNLSSLELGDSALYFCASSVSGQGREKLFFGSGTQLSVL.

The gene calls are TRBV7-9 and TRBJ2-2; 9 positions match TRBD2. The CDR3 is 17 residues long. V dropped 4 bases and J dropped 3; count of bases not matched to a gene: 9. CDR1 and CDR2 from the germline V gene are SEHNR and FQNEAQ (reference sequence). The CDR3 region is CASSSRGRALDTGELFF. For the CDR3, the DNA is TGTGCCAGCAGCTCCCGCGGGAGGGCTTTGGACACCGGGGAGCTGTTTTTT.

The chain has TRBV10-1 and TRBJ1-4; D is possibly TRBD1 (5 bases). The germline CDR1 and CDR2 sequences are WNHNN and SYGVQD (reference sequence). Between the trimmed V and J ends, which lost 9 bases and 8 bases, there was a span of 16 bases. The CDR3 contains 13 residues. The CDR3 reads CASDSSGQEKLFF. The CDR3 coding sequence is TGCGCCAGTGACAGTTCTGGTCAGGAAAAACTGTTTTTT.

This clone is a singleton in its sample. Written as DNA, the CDR3 is TGTGCCAGCTCAGATCCGACTAGATCAGGAGATACGCAGTATTTT. As protein: CASSDPTRSGDTQYF. This chain joins TRBV18 and TRBJ2-3; TRBD2 might be the D (6 bases). CDR1 is KGHSH and CDR2 is LQKENI in the germline V gene. The CDR3 has 15 amino acids. V shed 5 bases and J shed 5 bases, with 17 bases lying between them.

The CDR3 protein is CASSQAQGAQYF. The DNA of the CDR3 is TGCGCCAGCAGCCAAGCGCAGGGGGCGCAGTATTTT. V and J are TRBV4-1 and TRBJ2-3; 7 bases are a match to TRBD1. Per germline, CDR1 MGHRA and CDR2 YSYEKL. The ends lost 1 base at V and 10 bases at J; junction bases unmatched: 2. This CDR3 is 12 amino acids long.

This clone was observed a single time. The CDR3 DNA reads TGTGCCAGTAGTATGTCTCTAGCGGGAACAGCTGAGCAGTTCTTC. Translated: CASSMSLAGTAEQFF. The chain is built from TRBV19 and TRBJ2-1; 9 nucleotides line up with TRBD2. Germline V gene lookup returns CDR1 LNHDA and CDR2 SQIVND (reference sequence). This CDR3 has 15 residues. V was clipped by 3 bases and J by 9 bases; unmatched bases: 9.

V and J are TRBV27 and TRBJ1-2; possible D gene TRBD1, 6 bases. Germline loops: CDR1 MNHEY, CDR2 SMNVEV (reference sequence). V was shortened by 8 bases and J by 3 bases, with 16 bases between the two germline ends. The CDR3 sequence is 14 residues long. As DNA, the CDR3 is TGTGCCAGCGCCGTCCAGGGGAGGGACTATGGCTACACCTTC. Translating gives CASAVQGRDYGYTF.

In its sample, this clone was seen a few times. V is TRBV18 and J is TRBJ2-7; 11 positions match TRBD1. The V gene end was trimmed by 5 bases and the J gene end by 5 bases; junction bases not matched to a gene: 11. The CDR3 sequence is 16 residues long. Germline V gene data show CDR1 as KGHSH and CDR2 as LQKENI. The CDR3 nucleotides are TGTGCCAGCTCAGAGACTTCAGGACAGGGGGCCCACGAGCAGTACTTC. It specifies CASSETSGQGAHEQYF.

The chain links TRBV5-4 to TRBJ1-2, with D perhaps TRBD1 (6 bases). Trimming left V 4 bases short and J 6 bases short, with 10 bases between. CDR1 is SGHNT, CDR2 YYREEE, per germline (reference sequence). This CDR3 contains 12 residues. In DNA, the CDR3 is TGTGCCAGCAGCCCCACAGGGAATGGCTACACCTTC. Protein sequence: CASSPTGNGYTF.

This chain links TRBV2 with TRBJ2-1; a possible D gene is TRBD1 (5 bases). V shed 4 bases and J shed 8 bases, with 6 bases lying between them. The CDR3 length is 11 residues. Germline assignment: CDR1 SNHLY and CDR2 FYNNEI. The CDR3 DNA sequence: TGTGCCAGCAGTGGGGGCCATGAGCAGTTCTTC. It encodes CASSGGHEQFF.

V gene TRBV6-6 combines with J gene TRBJ1-6, with 9 bases fitting TRBD1. The V gene end was trimmed by 6 bases and the J gene end by 8 bases; junction bases not matched to a gene: 2. The length of the CDR3 is 13 residues. Germline V gene sequence: CDR1 MNHNY, CDR2 SVGAGI (reference sequence). This CDR3 reads CASRGQGDSPLHF. CDR3 bases: TGTGCCAGCAGGGGACAGGGAGATTCACCCCTCCACTTT.

The chain is built from TRBV27 and TRBJ1-2; TRBD1 aligns across 8 bases. The junction had 18 bases not matched to a gene; V was cut back by 6 bases and J by 9 bases. This CDR3 is 16 amino acids long. The germline V gene has CDR1 MNHEY and CDR2 SMNVEV (reference sequence). This chain's CDR3 is CASSAEGTGGMNSYTF. CDR3 bases: TGTGCCAGCAGCGCCGAGGGTACAGGGGGTATGAATAGCTACACCTTC.

V and J are TRBV28 and TRBJ1-4; the D gene is possibly TRBD1 (6 bases). The CDR3 sequence is 15 residues long. V was pared by 11 bases and J by 6 bases, with 22 bases between. Germline loops: CDR1 MDHEN, CDR2 SYDVKM. DNA for the CDR3: TGTGCCTCACGACGGGGGGCAGATCCATATGAAAAACTGTTTTTT. It is translated as CASRRGADPYEKLFF.

V and J are TRBV15 and TRBJ1-2, with TRBD1 matching over 8 bases. The germline CDR1 and CDR2 sequences are LNHNV and YYDKDF (reference sequence). Trimming at V came to 6 bases and at J to 0 bases, leaving 0 bases not matched to a gene. The length of the CDR3 is 13 residues. CDR3 loop: CATRTGANYGYTF. In nucleotides, the CDR3 is TGTGCCACCAGGACAGGGGCTAACTATGGCTACACCTTC.

The chain joins TRBV11-2 to TRBJ1-2; D might be TRBD1 (5 bases). The germline V gene has CDR1 SGHAT and CDR2 FQNNGV. The CDR3 runs 15 residues. Trimming stripped 1 base from V and 2 bases from J, with 11 bases between. The CDR3 region has the DNA TGTGCCAGCAGCTTAGGACAGCTCTGGAACTATGGCTACACCTTC. Its protein product is CASSLGQLWNYGYTF.

CDR3 DNA sequence: TGTGCCAGCAGCTTAGCGGGTGACAGGGTCGATGGCTACACCTTC. Protein sequence: CASSLAGDRVDGYTF. J is TRBJ1-2 and V is TRBV7-9; the match to TRBD1 covers 7 bases. This CDR3 region has 15 residues. Germline V gives CDR1 SEHNR, CDR2 FQNEAQ (reference sequence). Trimming removed 0 bases from V and 6 bases from J; junction bases left unmatched: 7.

This sequence joins TRBV29-1 and TRBJ1-2; TRBD1 aligns across 12 bases. The CDR3 is 16 amino acids. Germline V gene lookup returns CDR1 SQVTM and CDR2 ANQGSEA. The junction had 4 bases not matched to a gene; V was cut back by 1 base and J by 1 base. CDR3 protein: CSVEVGQGARNYGYTF. CDR3 in DNA: TGCAGCGTTGAAGTGGGACAGGGGGCGCGTAACTATGGCTACACCTTC.

A single count supports this clone. The chain joins TRBV3-1 (or the pseudogene TRBV3-2) to TRBJ1-1; TRBD1 agrees at 10 bases. V shed 5 bases, J shed 4 bases, and the junction held 7 bases outside the gene matches. Germline CDR1 is LGHDT and CDR2 is YNNKEL (reference sequence). The CDR3 has 15 residues. The CDR3 DNA is TGTGCCAGCAGCGAATGGACAGGGGGAGGCACTGAAGCTTTCTTT. Translation: CASSEWTGGGTEAFF.

This clone showed up just once. V and J are TRBV21-1 and TRBJ2-7; the D call of TRBD2 is as the table states it, not checked on the DNA. TRBV21-1 corresponds to a pseudogene. This CDR3 contains 19 residues. CDR3 region: CASSKARKTSGSLSYEQYF. DNA for the CDR3: TGTGCCAGCAGCAAAGCGCGGAAGACTAGCGGGAGTTTGAGTTACGAGCAGTACTTC.